Following are 5 T cell receptor beta chains from one sample sequenced in a study of blood T cell repertoires in COVID-19. The protocol was immunoSEQ multiplex PCR, while the TCRdb copy is restricted to in-frame clones and leaves out a portion. The sample lists 200,000 to 300,000 clones, approximately 86% occurring once. The sample consisted of peripheral blood. These TCRs come from a middle-aged man who had recovered from COVID-19.

This clone showed up many times. This chain uses TRBV7-2 with TRBJ1-6; a possible D gene is TRBD1 (5 bases). The CDR3 contains 14 residues. The germline gives CDR1 SGHTA, CDR2 FQGNSA. V was cut by 4 bases and J by 11 bases, with 15 bases left in between. The CDR3 loop is CASSWGLTKTPLHF. The CDR3 DNA reads TGTGCCAGCAGCTGGGGACTGACGAAAACACCCCTCCACTTT.

This clone was seen just once. The chain employs TRBV27 and TRBJ2-1; D remains unclear. The germline CDR1 and CDR2 sequences are MNHEY and SMNVEV (reference sequence). The V gene lost 5 bases and the J gene lost 9 bases, with 11 bases spanning the gap. The CDR3 has 12 amino acids. The CDR3 loop is CASSLPASEQFF. The CDR3, as DNA: TGTGCCAGCAGTCTCCCCGCGTCTGAGCAGTTCTTC.

The chain has TRBV10-3 and TRBJ2-1, with 8 bases matching TRBD2. Trimming at V came to 6 bases and at J to 0 bases, leaving 4 bases not matched to a gene. The CDR3 has 15 residues. Per germline, CDR1 ENHRY and CDR2 SYGVKD. The chain's CDR3 is CAIRMTSDSYNEQFF. The CDR3 DNA reads as TGTGCCATCAGGATGACTAGCGACTCCTACAATGAGCAGTTCTTC.

A remark on this clone: Other DNA sequences in the same sample also yield this CDR3. Here the CDR3 DNA reads TGCAGCGTGGGACAGTTAGCCAAAAACATTCAGTACTTC. Protein sequence: CSVGQLAKNIQYF. This sequence joins TRBV29-1 and TRBJ2-4, with 7 bases matching TRBD1. In germline, CDR1 is SQVTM, CDR2 ANQGSEA. The CDR3 extends over 13 amino acids. V dropped 6 bases and J dropped 0; count of bases not matched to a gene: 2.

This chain links TRBV3-1 (or the pseudogene TRBV3-2) with TRBJ2-5; TRBD2 agrees at 11 bases. Trimming removed 5 bases from V and 2 bases from J; junction bases left unmatched: 16. The CDR3 runs to 19 residues. Germline CDR1 reads LGHDT; CDR2 reads YNNKEL (reference sequence). The CDR3 sequence: CASSLAGGQIKRAQETQYF. The CDR3 DNA is TGTGCCAGCAGCTTAGCGGGGGGGCAGATTAAAAGAGCGCAAGAGACCCAGTACTTC.